Listed here are 6 T cell receptor beta chains from one sample, sequenced in a study of post-analysis software for immune sequencing data. TCR beta cDNA libraries included unique molecular identifiers. TCRdb used MiXCR to reprocess the PCR reads, holding one entry per CDR3 protein. The sample shows 150,000 or so distinct CDR3 sequences, roughly 34% of them seen only once. Here the sequenced sample was blood, taken after autologous hematopoietic stem cell transplantation. These receptors all come from a girl aged 5-17 years with multiple sclerosis.

This clonotype has a handful of counts. The V gene is TRBV5-1, the J gene TRBJ2-7; D perhaps matches TRBD1 (6 bases). Germline V lookup: CDR1 SGHRS, CDR2 YFSETQ. The length of the CDR3 is 15 residues. V lost 4 bases, J lost 4 bases, and 18 bases lay in between. Here the CDR3 DNA reads TGCGCCAGCAGCCCTGCGATGACAGGCCGATACGAGCAGTACTTC. It codes for CASSPAMTGRYEQYF. Looking up the rest from reference TRBV5-1 and TRBJ2-7 gives the full variable domain: KAGVTQTPRYLIKTRGQQVTLSCSPISGHRSVSWYQQTPGQGLQFLFEYFSETQRNKGNFPGRFSGRQFSNSRSEMNVSTLELGDSALYLCASSPAMTGRYEQYFGPGTRLTVT.

Remarks on this clonotype: This could be a read error, since a much larger clone is one nucleotide away. Lacking the conserved final phenylalanine or tryptophan, this CDR3 likely reflects a read error. DNA of the CDR3: TGCAGCGGGGGATTGGGGACAGGGGCGAGGGATGAGCAGTTCGTC. Its translation: CSGGLGTGARDEQFV. The rearrangement uses TRBV29-1 and TRBJ2-1, with 10 bases that match TRBD1. Unmatched junction bases numbered 14, after V lost 7 bases and J lost 8 bases. Germline V CDR1 and CDR2: SQVTM, ANQGSEA. This CDR3 comprises 15 residues.

V usage is TRBV6-6 and J usage is TRBJ1-2, with D perhaps matching TRBD1 (5 bases). The CDR3 sequence is 14 residues long. Germline V gives CDR1 MNHNY, CDR2 SVGAGI (reference sequence). V was trimmed by 6 bases and J by 3 bases, leaving 14 bases between them. Written as DNA, the CDR3 is TGTGCCAGCAGCCCCATTGGGACCGACTATGGCTACACCTTC. It specifies CASSPIGTDYGYTF.

This chain links TRBV19 with TRBJ1-2, with 7 bases identical to TRBD1. This CDR3 contains 14 residues. Germline CDR1 reads LNHDA; CDR2 reads SQIVND (reference sequence). V lost 3 bases to trimming and J lost 4 bases; unmatched junction nucleotides: 5. The CDR3 DNA reads TGTGCCAGTAGTATTTTTAGGGACAGCTATGGCTACACCTTC. It is translated as CASSIFRDSYGYTF.

This clonotype turned up a few times. The chain employs TRBV6-5 and TRBJ2-7; D may match TRBD1 or TRBD2 (6 bases each). Per the germline V gene, CDR1 is MNHEY and CDR2 is SVGAGI. Trimming removed 2 bases from V and 2 bases from J, with 13 bases in between. There are 15 residues in the CDR3. CDR3 coding DNA: TGTGCCAGCAGTTACGGGGGGCTTGGGACCTACGAGCAGTACTTC. Its translation: CASSYGGLGTYEQYF.

This clonotype was counted a few times. This chain joins TRBV27 and TRBJ2-3; TRBD2 matches 11 bases. The V gene's germline CDR1 is MNHEY and CDR2 SMNVEV (reference sequence). V shed 6 bases, J shed 2 bases, and the junction held 7 bases outside the gene matches. This CDR3 has 16 amino acids. The DNA of the CDR3 is TGTGCCAGCAGACGGAGACTAGCGGGGATCACAGATACGCAGTATTTT. Its protein product is CASRRRLAGITDTQYF.